These 30 T cell receptor beta chains originate from one sample sequenced in a study of blood T cell repertoires in COVID-19. Only in-frame clones appear in the TCRdb table, and some are missing; sequencing was by immunoSEQ multiplex PCR. The table records a few hundred thousand clones, about 89% of them present only once. The specimen was peripheral blood. These receptors were taken from a woman aged 25 to 39 with COVID-19, enrolled during active disease.

The rearrangement links TRBV28 to TRBJ1-5; no clear D. V was pared by 5 bases and J by 0 bases, with 11 bases between. CDR3 size: 15 residues. The germline V gene encodes CDR1 MDHEN and CDR2 SYDVKM. Written as DNA, the CDR3 is TGTGCCAGCAGTCCCCCGACAAATAGCAATCAGCCCCAGCATTTT. Translating it yields CASSPPTNSNQPQHF.

This chain connects TRBV18 to TRBJ1-6; no reliable D call. The V gene's germline CDR1 is KGHSH and CDR2 LQKENI. The CDR3 runs 15 residues. Trimming left V 2 bases short and J 7 bases short, with 12 bases between. CDR3 amino acids: CASSPLRGLNSPLHF. As DNA, the CDR3 is TGTGCCAGCTCACCATTACGGGGATTGAATTCACCCCTCCACTTT.

V usage is TRBV5-1 and J usage is TRBJ2-7, with TRBD2 matching 11 bases. Germline lookup yields CDR1 SGHRS and CDR2 YFSETQ. The CDR3 runs 19 residues. V shed 0 bases and J 5 bases; nucleotides not matched to a gene: 16. This CDR3 is CASSLEHRATSGRTDEQYF. The CDR3 DNA follows: TGCGCCAGCAGCTTGGAGCACAGGGCCACTAGCGGGAGAACGGACGAGCAGTACTTC. Drawing the rest from reference TRBV5-1 and TRBJ2-7, the complete variable domain is KAGVTQTPRYLIKTRGQQVTLSCSPISGHRSVSWYQQTPGQGLQFLFEYFSETQRNKGNFPGRFSGRQFSNSRSEMNVSTLELGDSALYLCASSLEHRATSGRTDEQYFGPGTRLTVT.

The chain combines TRBV6-5 with TRBJ2-5, with 7 bases lining up with TRBD1. With V trimmed by 7 bases and J by 5 bases, 7 bases remained unmatched. Germline values: CDR1 MNHEY, CDR2 SVGAGI. The CDR3 runs 13 residues. DNA for the CDR3: TGTGCCAGCACCCGACAGGGAAGGGAGACCCAGTACTTC. The encoded protein is CASTRQGRETQYF.

This clone appeared once. The CDR3 DNA is TGTGCCAGCAGTTACTCGCTAGCGGGAGTTGGTGAGCAGTACTTC. Translation: CASSYSLAGVGEQYF. The chain links TRBV6-5 to TRBJ2-7; 10 bases match TRBD2. This CDR3 contains 15 residues. V shed 0 bases and J 7 bases; nucleotides not matched to a gene: 6. Germline-derived CDR1 and CDR2 are MNHEY and SVGAGI.

The chain is built from TRBV6-5 and TRBJ1-5; D is undetermined. This CDR3 has 13 amino acids. Germline V gives CDR1 MNHEY, CDR2 SVGAGI. Trimming removed 4 bases from V and 10 bases from J, with 14 bases in between. The CDR3 sequence is CASSSSVWHPQHF. In nucleotides, the CDR3 is TGTGCCAGCAGTTCCTCAGTGTGGCATCCCCAGCATTTT.

The V call is TRBV11-2, the J call TRBJ2-5; D not certain. Germline CDR1 SGHAT, CDR2 FQNNGV. The length of the CDR3 is 13 residues. Trimming took 1 base from V and 5 from J, leaving 8 bases between them. The DNA for the CDR3 is TGTGCCAGCAGCTTAGTTCCGGTGGAGACCCAGTACTTC. It yields the protein CASSLVPVETQYF.

The CDR3 coding sequence is TGTGCCAGCAGACTCGGTTTCAATTCACCCCTCCACTTT. This translates into CASRLGFNSPLHF. The chain couples TRBV27 to TRBJ1-6, with D unresolved. The CDR3 has 13 residues. Per the germline V gene, CDR1 is MNHEY and CDR2 is SMNVEV (reference sequence). Trimming removed 6 bases from V and 7 bases from J, with 10 bases in between.

This chain uses TRBV5-1 with TRBJ2-5, with 11 positions matching TRBD2. The CDR3 sequence is 16 residues long. With V trimmed by 4 bases and J by 7 bases, 12 bases remained unmatched. Germline V gives CDR1 SGHRS, CDR2 YFSETQ. The CDR3 spells CASSQTSGKGLGTQYF. CDR3 nucleotide sequence: TGCGCCAGCAGCCAGACTAGCGGGAAAGGATTGGGGACCCAGTACTTC.

The genes are TRBV6-6 and TRBJ1-2; TRBD1 agrees at 7 bases. V trimming: 6 bases; J trimming: 8 bases; junction bases outside the gene matches: 12. This CDR3 is built from 14 residues. CDR1 MNHNY and CDR2 SVGAGI come from the germline V gene (reference sequence). The chain's CDR3 is CASRAIRDSGGYTF. The CDR3 DNA follows: TGTGCCAGCAGGGCTATACGGGACAGCGGCGGCTACACCTTC.

The chain couples TRBV7-2 to TRBJ1-1, with 7 bases fitting TRBD1. CDR1 is SGHTA, CDR2 FQGNSA, per germline. V lost 5 bases and J lost 5; bases outside the gene matches: 11. This CDR3 has 15 amino acids. The CDR3 region is CASSGHRGLGTEAFF. The DNA of the CDR3 is TGTGCCAGCAGCGGACACAGGGGTTTGGGGACTGAAGCTTTCTTT.

The CDR3 coding sequence is TGCGCCAGCAGCTTGGCTGGGACAGAAGTCTACGAGCAGTACTTC. It is translated as CASSLAGTEVYEQYF. J is TRBJ2-7 and V is TRBV5-1; 7 positions agree with TRBD1. The CDR3 is made up of 15 amino acids. The J segment lost 3 bases and the V segment lost 0 bases, leaving 6 bases of the junction unmatched. Germline V gives CDR1 SGHRS, CDR2 YFSETQ.

This clone was detected once. The genes are TRBV18 and TRBJ1-2; tentative D call: TRBD1 (5 bases). This CDR3 has 13 amino acids. Germline loops: CDR1 KGHSH, CDR2 LQKENI. The ends were cut back, 4 bases at V and 2 bases at J, with 8 bases in the middle. CDR3 residues: CASSLDSNYGYTF. In nucleotides, the CDR3 is TGTGCCAGCTCACTAGACAGCAACTATGGCTACACCTTC.

This clone appeared a few times. The V and J genes are TRBV5-1 and TRBJ2-7; 7 bases agree with TRBD2. The V gene's germline CDR1 is SGHRS and CDR2 YFSETQ. The CDR3 consists of 13 residues. The junction had 4 bases not matched to a gene; V was cut back by 4 bases and J by 3 bases. CDR3: CASSEASGYEQYF. The CDR3 bases are TGCGCCAGCAGCGAGGCTAGCGGCTACGAGCAGTACTTC.

This chain links TRBV28 with TRBJ2-7, with D perhaps matching TRBD2 (6 bases). The CDR3 spans 14 residues. V was shortened by 3 bases and J by 2 bases, with 11 bases between the two germline ends. Germline CDR1 MDHEN, CDR2 SYDVKM. The CDR3 region is CASSLIGGTYEQYF. DNA for the CDR3: TGTGCCAGCAGTTTGATTGGGGGGACCTACGAGCAGTACTTC.

The V gene is TRBV18, the J gene TRBJ2-7; tentative D call: TRBD2 (5 bases). CDR1 is KGHSH and CDR2 is LQKENI in the germline V gene. Trimming stripped 6 bases from V and 0 bases from J, with 12 bases between. The CDR3 consists of 14 residues. CDR3 protein: CASSLGLHSYEQYF. CDR3 sequence (DNA): TGTGCCAGCTCCCTTGGACTTCACTCCTACGAGCAGTACTTC.

The chain combines TRBV6-6 with TRBJ1-4; 9 bases map to TRBD1. V trimming: 7 bases; J trimming: 8 bases; junction bases outside the gene matches: 11. This CDR3 has 15 amino acids. Looked up from germline, CDR1 is MNHNY and CDR2 is SVGAGI (reference sequence). Here the CDR3 DNA reads TGTGCCAGCAATCAACCGGGACAGGGAAGAGAAAAACTGTTTTTT. It is translated as CASNQPGQGREKLFF.

V gene TRBV6-6 combines with J gene TRBJ2-5, with 13 positions matching TRBD2. There are 17 residues in the CDR3. Germline CDR1 is MNHNY and CDR2 is SVGAGI (reference sequence). The ends lost 5 bases at V and 3 bases at J; junction bases unmatched: 9. The CDR3, as DNA: TGTGCCAGCAGTCCGGCCCCTGGACTAGCGGGAGAAGAGACCCAGTACTTC. Amino acid sequence: CASSPAPGLAGEETQYF.

The V and J genes are TRBV14 and TRBJ1-1; no definite D call. This CDR3 spans 13 amino acids. CDR1 is SGHDN and CDR2 is FVKESK in the germline V gene. V shed 5 bases and J shed 0 bases, with 7 bases lying between them. The DNA of the CDR3 is TGTGCCAGCAGCTCAGGCATGAACACTGAAGCTTTCTTT. It codes for CASSSGMNTEAFF.

The chain employs TRBV7-2 and TRBJ2-3, with 7 bases matching TRBD2. In germline, CDR1 is SGHTA, CDR2 FQGNSA. V gave up 5 bases and J gave up 2 bases; unmatched junction bases: 10. The CDR3 loop spans 16 amino acids. The CDR3, as DNA: TGTGCCAGCAGCCAGTTCGGGGGAGGGAACACAGATACGCAGTATTTT. It yields the protein CASSQFGGGNTDTQYF. The variable domain in full, completed from reference TRBV7-2 and TRBJ2-3, reads GAGVSQSPSNKVTEKGKDVELRCDPISGHTALYWYRQSLGQGLEFLIYFQGNSAPDKSGLPSDRFSAERTGGSVSTLTIQRTQQEDSAVYLCASSQFGGGNTDTQYFGPGTRLTVL.

This clone showed up just once. This rearrangement joins TRBV6-4 to TRBJ2-2; no reliable D call. V was clipped by 0 bases and J by 8 bases, with 7 bases between them. Germline V gene lookup returns CDR1 MRHNA and CDR2 SNTAGT. The length of the CDR3 is 13 residues. CDR3 residues: CASSDSGFGELFF. The CDR3 nucleotides are TGTGCCAGCAGTGACTCCGGGTTTGGGGAGCTGTTTTTT.

The chain links TRBV11-1 to TRBJ2-7; a possible D gene is TRBD1 (6 bases). With 4 bases removed from V and 2 bases from J, the gap between germline ends came to 12 bases. This CDR3 comprises 14 residues. The germline V gene has CDR1 SGHAT and CDR2 FQDESV (reference sequence). As DNA, the CDR3 is TGTGCCAGCAGCTCTGACAGGAGGACCTACGAGCAGTACTTC. This translates into CASSSDRRTYEQYF. The complete variable domain, with remaining parts taken from reference TRBV11-1 and TRBJ2-7, reads EAEVAQSPRYKITEKSQAVAFWCDPISGHATLYWYRQILGQGPELLVQFQDESVVDDSQLPKDRFSAERLKGVDSTLKIQPAELGDSAMYLCASSSDRRTYEQYFGPGTRLTVT.

This clone was counted a single time. The rearrangement links TRBV2 to TRBJ1-1; weak D call: TRBD1 (5 bases). V was trimmed by 9 bases and J by 1 base, leaving 6 bases between them. The CDR3 spans 11 residues. The germline V gene encodes CDR1 SNHLY and CDR2 FYNNEI. Here the CDR3 DNA reads TGTGCCAGAGGGGCGAACACTGAAGCTTTCTTT. Its translation is CARGANTEAFF.

The rearrangement links TRBV29-1 to TRBJ2-5; D is uncertain. The V end lost 7 bases, the J end lost 0 bases, and 9 bases lay between the germline ends. This CDR3 is 12 amino acids long. Germline CDR1 is SQVTM and CDR2 is ANQGSEA. The CDR3 nucleotides are TGCAGCGGGTCGAGAAACCAAGAGACCCAGTACTTC. Translated, it gives CSGSRNQETQYF.

V is TRBV7-2 and J is TRBJ2-5; the D gene is possibly TRBD1 (6 bases). The CDR3 totals 15 residues. The V end was cut by 4 bases, the J end by 5 bases, with 17 bases between. The V gene's germline CDR1 is SGHTA and CDR2 FQGNSA. The CDR3 sequence is CASSSQGLPRETQYF. CDR3 DNA sequence: TGTGCCAGCAGCTCACAGGGCCTGCCACGGGAGACCCAGTACTTC. Complete variable domain (other parts from reference TRBV7-2 and TRBJ2-5): GAGVSQSPSNKVTEKGKDVELRCDPISGHTALYWYRQSLGQGLEFLIYFQGNSAPDKSGLPSDRFSAERTGGSVSTLTIQRTQQEDSAVYLCASSSQGLPRETQYFGPGTRLLVL.

The chain uses TRBV25-1 and TRBJ1-2; D gene ambiguous. Germline V gene lookup returns CDR1 MGHDK and CDR2 SYGVNS. The CDR3 has 12 amino acids. Trimming shortened V by 5 bases and J by 8 bases, and 12 bases separated the two germline ends. CDR3 coding DNA: TGTGCCAGCAGTCCGGGGTTGGGGGGCTACACCTTC. Its protein is CASSPGLGGYTF.

The rearrangement uses TRBV19 and TRBJ2-6; 11 bases are shared with TRBD2. The CDR3 is made up of 19 amino acids. CDR1 is LNHDA and CDR2 is SQIVND in the germline V gene (reference sequence). The trim removed 3 bases at V and 0 bases at J, leaving 7 bases unmatched. The CDR3 protein is CASSILLAGGLSGANVLTF. The CDR3 coding sequence is TGTGCCAGTAGTATTCTCCTAGCGGGAGGCCTCTCTGGGGCCAACGTCCTGACTTTC.

The chain has TRBV6-1 and TRBJ1-5; 9 nucleotides match TRBD1. Germline trimming cut 1 base from V and 6 bases from J; bases unmatched to any gene: 7. This CDR3 comprises 16 residues. Per germline, CDR1 MNHNS and CDR2 SASEGT. The CDR3 sequence: CASSEESDRGFQPQHF. CDR3 DNA sequence: TGTGCCAGCAGTGAAGAATCGGACAGGGGTTTTCAGCCCCAGCATTTT.

This rearrangement joins TRBV6-4 to TRBJ1-5, with D uncertain. Germline CDR1 reads MRHNA; CDR2 reads SNTAGT. Trimming took off 5 bases at V and 7 bases at J, with 18 bases between the two ends. The CDR3 is 15 residues long. CDR3 loop: CASSRTSSPGQPQHF. In DNA form, the CDR3 reads TGTGCCAGCAGTAGGACTTCCTCCCCGGGACAGCCCCAGCATTTT.

The gene calls are TRBV7-8 and TRBJ2-7; TRBD2 matches 9 bases. The CDR3 contains 14 residues. Per germline, CDR1 SGHVS and CDR2 FQNEAQ. V was clipped by 3 bases and J by 7 bases; unmatched bases: 7. The DNA for the CDR3 is TGTGCCAGCAGCTTCAACCCCCTAGCGGGGGAGCAGTACTTC. As protein: CASSFNPLAGEQYF. The full variable domain, completed using reference TRBV7-8 and TRBJ2-7, is GAGVSQSPRYKVAKRGQDVALRCDPISGHVSLFWYQQALGQGPEFLTYFQNEAQLDKSGLPSDRFFAERPEGSVSTLKIQRTQQEDSAVYLCASSFNPLAGEQYFGPGTRLTVT.